The 13 T cell receptor beta chains in this list originate from one sample, sequenced in a study of blood T cell repertoires in COVID-19. Generated by immunoSEQ multiplex PCR, the TCRdb table keeps only in-frame clones and is missing some. This sample has approximately 130,000 clones; approximately 90% occur once, and the top ten carry 25% to 30%. The specimen was peripheral blood. The source is a man between 70 and 80 years old with active or convalescent COVID-19.

This CDR3 reads CATSDPNPTSAWVNEQFF. The CDR3 bases are TGTGCCACCAGTGATCCCAACCCCACTAGTGCCTGGGTGAATGAGCAGTTCTTC. The chain has TRBV24-1 and TRBJ2-1, with D maybe TRBD2 (5 bases). CDR1 and CDR2 (germline): KGHDR, SFDVKD. CDR3 length: 18 amino acids. Deletions cut 3 bases from V and 7 bases from J, with 24 bases between.

The V gene is TRBV6-5, the J gene TRBJ2-7; the match to TRBD1 covers 9 bases. After removal of 7 bases from V and 3 bases from J, the junction contained 10 bases not matched to a gene. The V gene's germline CDR1 is MNHEY and CDR2 SVGAGI. This CDR3 is built from 15 residues. CDR3 region: CASTPSTTGGYEQYF. The CDR3 region has the DNA TGTGCCAGCACTCCCTCTACGACAGGGGGCTACGAGCAGTACTTC.

V and J are TRBV9 and TRBJ1-3, with D possibly being TRBD1 (6 bases). Germline CDR1 and CDR2: SGDLS and YYNGEE. The CDR3 spans 13 residues. With 5 bases removed from V and 4 bases from J, the gap between germline ends came to 10 bases. The CDR3 is CASRGGAGNTIYF. The CDR3 DNA follows: TGTGCCAGCAGAGGGGGAGCAGGAAACACCATATATTTT.

The chain links TRBV7-2 to TRBJ2-3; the match to TRBD2 covers 7 bases. The junction had 2 bases not matched to a gene; V was cut back by 5 bases and J by 0 bases. There are 14 residues in the CDR3. In germline, CDR1 is SGHTA, CDR2 FQGNSA. Here the CDR3 DNA reads TGTGCCAGCAGCAGTAGCGGGAGCACAGATACGCAGTATTTT. Amino acid sequence: CASSSSGSTDTQYF.

The chain couples TRBV19 to TRBJ2-6; D possibly corresponds to TRBD1 (6 bases). The germline V and J ends were trimmed by 9 bases and 4 bases, with 13 bases remaining between them. The CDR3 has 14 amino acids. CDR1 LNHDA and CDR2 SQIVND come from the germline V gene (reference sequence). Written as DNA, the CDR3 is TGTGCCAGCACTGGGGGCTACGGGGCCAACGTCCTGACTTTC. Its protein is CASTGGYGANVLTF.

The chain links TRBV10-3 to TRBJ1-2, with D uncertain. CDR3 size: 17 residues. Trimming removed 2 bases at V and 8 bases at J, with 24 bases between. The germline CDR1 and CDR2 sequences are ENHRY and SYGVKD. CDR3 amino acids: CAISERPDRGGSGGYTF. In DNA, the CDR3 is TGTGCCATCAGTGAGCGTCCGGACCGGGGTGGTAGTGGAGGCTACACCTTC.

The chain links TRBV7-9 to TRBJ2-5, with 8 bases matching TRBD1. V gave up 1 base and J gave up 5 bases; unmatched junction bases: 12. From germline, CDR1 is SEHNR and CDR2 FQNEAQ (reference sequence). The CDR3 has 17 amino acids. For the CDR3, the DNA is TGTGCCAGCAGCTTAGTTTATGCAGGGGGCGGTGGCGAGACCCAGTACTTC. Its translation: CASSLVYAGGGGETQYF.

V usage is TRBV27 and J usage is TRBJ2-1, with 8 positions matching TRBD2. Germline V gene lookup returns CDR1 MNHEY and CDR2 SMNVEV (reference sequence). This CDR3 region has 17 residues. V shed 5 bases, J shed 3 bases, and the junction held 12 bases outside the gene matches. This CDR3 reads CASSPITKTSGYNEQFF. The CDR3 DNA sequence: TGTGCCAGCAGTCCCATCACGAAAACTAGCGGCTACAATGAGCAGTTCTTC.

CDR3 sequence reads: CAISDVGGSGETQYF. CDR3 coding DNA: TGTGCCATCAGTGATGTCGGCGGGAGCGGTGAGACCCAGTACTTC. This chain joins TRBV10-3 and TRBJ2-5; TRBD2 agrees at 7 bases. This CDR3 region has 15 residues. The germline V gene encodes CDR1 ENHRY and CDR2 SYGVKD. With V trimmed by 3 bases and J by 5 bases, 9 bases remained unmatched.

The table lists this clone with a count of one. The rearrangement joins TRBV18 to TRBJ1-1, with D maybe TRBD1 (5 bases). The CDR3 runs 15 residues. Per germline, CDR1 KGHSH and CDR2 LQKENI. Deletions cut 2 bases from V and 3 bases from J, with 13 bases between. The CDR3 here is CASSPRGATDTEAFF. CDR3 nucleotide sequence: TGTGCCAGCTCACCAAGGGGCGCTACGGACACTGAAGCTTTCTTT.

The chain employs TRBV28 and TRBJ1-3; a possible D gene is TRBD1 (5 bases). Trimming removed 5 bases at V and 0 bases at J, with 14 bases between. This CDR3 is 16 amino acids long. Germline CDR1 is MDHEN and CDR2 is SYDVKM. The chain's CDR3 is CASSPLQGLSGNTIYF. Here the CDR3 DNA reads TGTGCCAGCAGTCCCCTCCAGGGTCTCTCTGGAAACACCATATATTTT.

J is TRBJ1-2 and V is TRBV28; unclear D gene. Deletions cut 4 bases from V and 8 bases from J, with 14 bases between. The CDR3 loop spans 13 amino acids. CDR1 and CDR2 (germline): MDHEN, SYDVKM. Here the CDR3 DNA reads TGTGCCAGCAGTTCTCCCCAGGCGACAGGCTACACCTTC. Encoded protein: CASSSPQATGYTF.

The V and J genes are TRBV27 and TRBJ2-3; 9 bases are shared with TRBD1. Germline-derived CDR1 and CDR2 are MNHEY and SMNVEV (reference sequence). The CDR3 consists of 15 residues. The V gene end was trimmed by 5 bases and the J gene end by 2 bases; junction bases not matched to a gene: 5. The CDR3 coding sequence is TGTGCCAGCAGTCCGGGGACAGGGATCACAGATACGCAGTATTTT. Translation: CASSPGTGITDTQYF.